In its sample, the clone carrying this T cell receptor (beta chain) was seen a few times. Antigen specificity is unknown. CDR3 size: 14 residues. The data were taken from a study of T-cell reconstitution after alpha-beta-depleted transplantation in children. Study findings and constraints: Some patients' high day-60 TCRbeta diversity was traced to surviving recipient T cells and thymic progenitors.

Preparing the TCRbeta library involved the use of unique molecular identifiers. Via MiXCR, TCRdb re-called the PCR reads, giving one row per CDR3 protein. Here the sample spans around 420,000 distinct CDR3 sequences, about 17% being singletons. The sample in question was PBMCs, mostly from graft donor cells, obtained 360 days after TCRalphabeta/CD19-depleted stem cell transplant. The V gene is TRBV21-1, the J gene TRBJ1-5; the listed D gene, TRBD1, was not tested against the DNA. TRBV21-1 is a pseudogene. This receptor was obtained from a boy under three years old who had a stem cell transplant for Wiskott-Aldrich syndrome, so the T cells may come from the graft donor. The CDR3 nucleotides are TGTGCCAGCAGCAAAGTGGAAGGGGGTCGGCCCCAGCATTTT. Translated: CASSKVEGGRPQHF.